Included here is one T cell receptor (beta chain) sequence, with context. No antigen is known for it. These data are taken from a study of CD8+CD57+ T cells in acquired aplastic anemia. Study information: The DNA of sorted CD4+ and CD8+ cells averaged 3.2 ug.

Genomic DNA constituted the template upon which TCR beta VDJ and CDR3 profiling was performed. TCRdb analysed the reads with MiXCR anew, one entry per CDR3 protein. The sample contains 150,000 to 200,000 distinct CDR3 sequences, 48% of which appear only once. All sequencing subjects had displayed CD8+CD57+ cell expansion on flow cytometry. Germline V gene sequence: CDR1 SQVTM, CDR2 ANQGSEA. CDR3 length: 14 residues. The V gene end was trimmed by 7 bases and the J gene end by 7 bases; junction bases not matched to a gene: 16. Study outcomes and limitations: Almost 30 shared CD8+ CDR3s appeared highly expressed within patients' immunodominant clones.

This clonotype originated in a human donor with aplastic anemia. Sequenced sample: sorted CD4+, CD8+, or CD8+CD57+ T cells (not recorded which) from PBMCs. This chain uses TRBV29-1 with TRBJ2-7; 7 nucleotides line up with TRBD1. CDR3 sequence reads: CSARPDRNPTEQYF. The CDR3 DNA sequence: TGCAGCGCTCGACCGGACAGGAACCCTACGGAGCAGTACTTC.